This T cell receptor (beta chain) was recorded in a study of CXCR3-negative and CXCR3-positive naive CD8 T cells. General observations from the study: TRBV-TRBJ usage was similar across naive CXCR3 subsets but distinct in memory cells. Naive cells that were CXCR3-positive had more hydrophobic TRB CDR3s (compared with CXCR3-negative naive cells).

The study made its TRB cDNA libraries by 5' RACE, adding UMI labels. TCRdb re-called the 5' RACE reads and catalogs CDR3 proteins one per entry, DNA excluded. Seen in this sample are roughly 45,000 distinct CDR3 sequences; the ten most common clones hold 2.5%. To note about this clonotype: The antigen remains undetermined.

The CDR3 totals 16 residues. Sample: naive CXCR3- CD8+ T cells from blood. The subset denotes: CD45RO-CCR7+CD27+CD95- naive CD8+ T cells lacking CXCR3 (TNR3-). This sequence was found in a human donor in good health. Some clones in this sample may be carry-over from other donors' samples. This sequence joins TRBV12-3 or TRBV12-4 and TRBJ2-3; absent DNA, TCRdb's TRBD2 call cannot be checked. The CDR3: CASRSGSGGVTDTQYF.